Listed here is a single T cell receptor (beta chain). Clones were sequenced by immunoSEQ multiplex PCR, and TCRdb holds only the in-frame ones, with some missing. The sample records 350,000 to 500,000 clones, 75% to 90% being singletons. The CDR3 sequence is 14 residues long. V lost 7 bases to trimming and J lost 3 bases; unmatched junction nucleotides: 5. Germline V CDR1 and CDR2: MNHEY, SMNVEV (reference sequence). Described treatment: over 15 received Ad26.COV2.S at low or high dose, single or two shots; about 5 received placebo; per-sample allocation not given. Repertoires come from day 63 after the first vaccine or placebo injection. Expression of Wuhan-strain SARS-CoV-2 spike came from the Ad26 vector that formed the vaccine. This entry is derived from a study of Ad26.COV2.S vaccination and SARS-CoV-2 variants. Looking at the study overall: Intramuscularly, Ad26.COV2.S was given either once or twice, 56 days apart.

This chain connects TRBV27 to TRBJ2-1; 8 positions match TRBD2. The receptor was isolated from a person between 18 and 65 years old who received the Ad26.COV2.S COVID-19 vaccine or a placebo. The source was peripheral blood, collected in a trial of Ad26.COV2.S vaccine versus placebo. For the CDR3, the DNA is TGTGCCAGCAAGGAGCGGGAGTTCTACAATGAGCAGTTCTTC. As protein: CASKEREFYNEQFF.